This is a list of T cell receptor beta chains from one sample in a study of T cells in Graves' hyperthyroidism and ophthalmopathy. MiXCR, applied by TCRdb to the multiplex PCR reads, yields one record per CDR3 protein. The sample records some 500,000 distinct CDR3 sequences, approximately 15% being singletons. The source material was blood. These receptors were collected from a woman under 30 with Graves' hyperthyroidism. Both conserved end residues are part of each CDR3. D genes are given only for firm matches. Clone sizes are given selectively: once, few, many, or a class where the clone is expanded.

>15|few|TRBJ2-7|TRBV7-3|TRBD2
TGTGCCAGCAGCTTCCGACTAGCGGGAGATCGCGAGCAGTACTTC
CASSFRLAGDREQYF
>12|many|TRBJ2-5|TRBV12-3/TRBV12-4|NA
TGTGCCAGCAGTTTATCCTACGAGACCCAGTACTTC
CASSLSYETQYF
>16|NA|TRBJ2-7|TRBV3-1|TRBD2
TGTGCCAGCAGCCAAACACCGGGACTAGCGCTCCACGAGCAGTACTTC
CASSQTPGLALHEQYF
>15|many|TRBJ2-5|TRBV11-2|NA
TGTGCCAGCAGCTTACTGGCCATACACCAAGAGACCCAGTACTTC
CASSLLAIHQETQYF
>15|few|TRBJ2-5|TRBV5-6|NA
TGTGCCAGCACGCTTAGGGGCTACGTCCAAGAGACCCAGTACTTC
CASTLRGYVQETQYF
>15|few|TRBJ2-3|TRBV9|NA
TGTGCCAGCAGGGAATGGGGCGACCCCACAGATACGCAGTATTTT
CASREWGDPTDTQYF
>17|few|TRBJ2-2|TRBV12-5|NA
TGTGCTAGTGGTTTGGGACTCGTCGGGGGTTACACCGGGGAGCTGTTTTTT
CASGLGLVGGYTGELFF
>13|NA|TRBJ2-3|TRBV7-6|NA
TGTGCCAGCAGCTTTGCAGTGGCAGATACGCAGTATTTT
CASSFAVADTQYF
>14|many|TRBJ1-5|TRBV6-1|TRBD1
TGTGCCAGCCATGACAGGGTCGGCAATCAGCCCCAGCATTTT
CASHDRVGNQPQHF
>15|many|TRBJ2-1|TRBV12-3/TRBV12-4|NA
TGTGCCAGCAGTAAGCCCAACAGAGGGATGAATGAGCAGTTCTTC
CASSKPNRGMNEQFF
>19|many|TRBJ1-5|TRBV12-3/TRBV12-4|TRBD1
TGTGCCAGCAGTGGGATCCCCGGGCAGGGGGAAAATAGCAATCAGCCCCAGCATTTT
CASSGIPGQGENSNQPQHF